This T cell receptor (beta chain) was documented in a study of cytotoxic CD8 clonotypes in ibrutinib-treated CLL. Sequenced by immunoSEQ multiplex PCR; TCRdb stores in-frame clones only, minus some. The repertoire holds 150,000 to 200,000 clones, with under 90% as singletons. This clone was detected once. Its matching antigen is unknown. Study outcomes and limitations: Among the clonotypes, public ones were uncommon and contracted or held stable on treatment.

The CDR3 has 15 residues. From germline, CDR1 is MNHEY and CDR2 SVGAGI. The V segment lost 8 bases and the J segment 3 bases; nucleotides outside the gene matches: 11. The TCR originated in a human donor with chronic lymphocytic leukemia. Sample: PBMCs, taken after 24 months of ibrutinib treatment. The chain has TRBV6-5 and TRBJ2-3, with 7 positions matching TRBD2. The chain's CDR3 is CASPIGRGTTDTQYF. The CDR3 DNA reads TGTGCCAGCCCCATCGGGCGGGGGACTACAGATACGCAGTATTTT.